The 8 T cell receptor beta chains below all came from one sample that was sequenced in a study of blood T cell repertoires in COVID-19 (TCRdb year 2020). Libraries were made using the immunoSEQ multiplex PCR assay. The immuneACCESS repertoire file appears here via TCRdb, limited to in-frame rearrangements. These files lack a portion of the clones; in checked studies, under half of the deficit traces to unresolved V genes, and the cause of the others is not known. The sample table lists about 49,000 clones, 75% to 80% of them with a count of one. The ten largest clones represent around two fifths of the sample. The sample taken for sequencing was peripheral blood. The receptors derive from a man between 65 and 79 years old with active or convalescent COVID-19.

This chain joins TRBV29-1 and TRBJ1-2, with D possibly TRBD1 on 5 matching bases. The germline V gene has CDR1 SQVTM and CDR2 ANQGSEA. CDR3 size: 10 residues. Trimming left V 6 bases short and J 7 bases short, with 9 bases between. CDR3 coding DNA: TGCAGCGTGCCCGACAGTGGCTACACCTTC. As protein: CSVPDSGYTF.

V is TRBV15 and J is TRBJ1-5; 7 bases align to TRBD1. The germline V gene encodes CDR1 LNHNV and CDR2 YYDKDF (reference sequence). This CDR3 has 17 amino acids. Unmatched junction bases numbered 13, after V lost 3 bases and J lost 5 bases. The CDR3 is CATSSRQGRALHQPQHF. CDR3 sequence (DNA): TGTGCCACCAGCAGCCGACAGGGAAGGGCGTTACATCAGCCCCAGCATTTT.

V gene TRBV19 combines with J gene TRBJ1-1, with D possibly TRBD1 on 5 matching bases. The length of the CDR3 is 13 residues. CDR1 and CDR2 (germline): LNHDA, SQIVND (reference sequence). V lost 7 bases to trimming and J lost 6 bases, with 15 bases between them. The CDR3 sequence: CASNRGVTAEAFF. The CDR3 DNA reads TGTGCCAGTAATCGGGGGGTAACAGCTGAAGCTTTCTTT.

The chain uses TRBV19 and TRBJ2-7; D is perhaps TRBD2 (6 bases). Germline V gene lookup returns CDR1 LNHDA and CDR2 SQIVND (reference sequence). Deletions cut 8 bases from V and 0 bases from J, with 20 bases between. This CDR3 region has 16 residues. The CDR3 DNA sequence: TGTGCCAGTGCCCCATTAGTGGAGGGCAGCTCCTACGAGCAGTACTTC. Translated, it gives CASAPLVEGSSYEQYF.

V is TRBV28 and J is TRBJ1-5; a weak D match, TRBD1 (6 bases). The ends were cut back, 4 bases at V and 2 bases at J, with 15 bases in the middle. This CDR3 contains 16 residues. In germline, CDR1 is MDHEN, CDR2 SYDVKM. The CDR3 nucleotides read TGTGCCAGCAGTTATGCCGAACAGGGAGGCAATCAGCCCCAGCATTTT. As protein: CASSYAEQGGNQPQHF. Complete variable domain (other parts from reference TRBV28 and TRBJ1-5): DVKVTQSSRYLVKRTGEKVFLECVQDMDHENMFWYRQDPGLGLRLIYFSYDVKMKEKGDIPEGYSVSREKKERFSLILESASTNQTSMYLCASSYAEQGGNQPQHFGDGTRLSIL.

A word on this clone: The sample has other DNA sequences that encode this CDR3 too. This sequence joins TRBV5-1 and TRBJ2-3; 9 bases match TRBD2. With V trimmed by 0 bases and J by 3 bases, 2 bases remained unmatched. CDR3 length: 15 residues. The germline CDR1 and CDR2 sequences are SGHRS and YFSETQ. In nucleotides, the CDR3 is TGCGCCAGCAGCTTGGGGCTAGCGGGAACAGATACGCAGTATTTT. It translates to CASSLGLAGTDTQYF.

This rearrangement joins TRBV18 to TRBJ2-1; 10 bases agree with TRBD2. Germline V gene lookup returns CDR1 KGHSH and CDR2 LQKENI. J gave up 4 bases and V 0 bases, and 3 bases lay outside the gene matches. CDR3 length: 16 residues. CDR3: CASSPPSGRGYNEQFF. In nucleotides, the CDR3 is TGTGCCAGCTCACCACCGAGCGGGAGGGGGTACAATGAGCAGTTCTTC.

The rearrangement uses TRBV29-1 and TRBJ1-1; 7 bases map to TRBD1. From germline, CDR1 is SQVTM and CDR2 ANQGSEA. The CDR3 has 11 amino acids. The V and J ends lost 7 bases and 5 bases, in that order; junction bases with no gene match: 4. CDR3 protein: CSATGWTEAFF. CDR3 sequence (DNA): TGCAGCGCGACAGGGTGGACTGAAGCTTTCTTT. Together with reference TRBV29-1 and TRBJ1-1, the CDR3 gives the full variable domain: SAVISQKPSRDICQRGTSLTIQCQVDSQVTMMFWYRQQPGQSLTLIATANQGSEATYESGFVIDKFPISRPNLTFSTLTVSNMSPEDSSIYLCSATGWTEAFFGQGTRLTVV.